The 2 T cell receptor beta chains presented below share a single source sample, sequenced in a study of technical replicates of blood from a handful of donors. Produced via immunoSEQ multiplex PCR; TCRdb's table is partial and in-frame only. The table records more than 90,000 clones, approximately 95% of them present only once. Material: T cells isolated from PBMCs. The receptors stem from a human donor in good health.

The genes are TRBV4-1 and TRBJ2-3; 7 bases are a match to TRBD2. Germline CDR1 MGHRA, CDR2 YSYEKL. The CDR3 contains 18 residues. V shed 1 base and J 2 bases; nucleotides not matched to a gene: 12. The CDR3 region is CASSQAVWGAGNTDTQYF. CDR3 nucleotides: TGCGCCAGCAGCCAAGCCGTCTGGGGAGCGGGAAACACAGATACGCAGTATTTT.

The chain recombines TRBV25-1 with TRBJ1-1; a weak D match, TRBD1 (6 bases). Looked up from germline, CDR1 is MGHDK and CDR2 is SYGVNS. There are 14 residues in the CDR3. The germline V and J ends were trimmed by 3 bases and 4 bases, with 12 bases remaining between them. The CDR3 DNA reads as TGTGCCAGCAGTGAGGGGGCAGGGACCACTGAAGCTTTCTTT. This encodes CASSEGAGTTEAFF.